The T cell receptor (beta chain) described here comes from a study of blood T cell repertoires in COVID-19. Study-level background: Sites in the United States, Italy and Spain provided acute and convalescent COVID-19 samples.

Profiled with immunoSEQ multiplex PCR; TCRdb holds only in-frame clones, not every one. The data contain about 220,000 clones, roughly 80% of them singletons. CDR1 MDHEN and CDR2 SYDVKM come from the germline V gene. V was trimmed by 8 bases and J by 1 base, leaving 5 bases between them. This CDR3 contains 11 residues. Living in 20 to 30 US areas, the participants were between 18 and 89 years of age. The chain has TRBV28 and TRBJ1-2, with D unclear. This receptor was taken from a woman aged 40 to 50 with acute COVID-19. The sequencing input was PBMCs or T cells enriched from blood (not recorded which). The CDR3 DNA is TGTGCCAGCGCGATTAACTATGGCTACACCTTC. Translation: CASAINYGYTF.